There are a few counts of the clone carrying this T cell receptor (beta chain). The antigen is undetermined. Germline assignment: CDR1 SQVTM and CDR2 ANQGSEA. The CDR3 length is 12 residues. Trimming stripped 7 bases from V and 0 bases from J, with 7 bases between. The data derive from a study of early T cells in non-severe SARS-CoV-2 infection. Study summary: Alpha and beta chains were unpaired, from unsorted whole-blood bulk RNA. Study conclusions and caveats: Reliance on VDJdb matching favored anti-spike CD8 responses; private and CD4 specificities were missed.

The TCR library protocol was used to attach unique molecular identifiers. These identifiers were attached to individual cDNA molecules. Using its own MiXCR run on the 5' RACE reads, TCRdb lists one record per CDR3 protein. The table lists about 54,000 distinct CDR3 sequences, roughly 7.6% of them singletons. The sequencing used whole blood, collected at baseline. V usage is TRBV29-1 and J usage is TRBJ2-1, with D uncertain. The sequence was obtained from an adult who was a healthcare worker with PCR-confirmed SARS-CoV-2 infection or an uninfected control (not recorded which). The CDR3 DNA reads TGCAGCGGGGCGTACTCCTACAATGAGCAGTTCTTC. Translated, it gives CSGAYSYNEQFF.